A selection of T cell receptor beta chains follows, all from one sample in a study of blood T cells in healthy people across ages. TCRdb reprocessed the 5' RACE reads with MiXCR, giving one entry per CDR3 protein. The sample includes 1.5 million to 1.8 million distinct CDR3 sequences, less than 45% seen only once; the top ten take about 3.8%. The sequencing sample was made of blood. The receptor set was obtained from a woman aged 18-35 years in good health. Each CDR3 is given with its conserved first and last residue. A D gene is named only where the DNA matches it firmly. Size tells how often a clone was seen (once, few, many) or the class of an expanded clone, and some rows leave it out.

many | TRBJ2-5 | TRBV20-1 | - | CSAKEETQYF | TGCAGTGCGAAAGAAGAGACCCAGTACTTC
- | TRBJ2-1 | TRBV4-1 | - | CASSQNRGAGYDPEQFF | TGCGCCAGCAGCCAAAATAGGGGGGCGGGGTACGATCCTGAGCAGTTCTTC
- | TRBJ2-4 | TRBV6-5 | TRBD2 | CASSPGLAEEQYF | TGTGCCAGCTCCCCGGGACTAGCGGAGGAGCAGTACTTC
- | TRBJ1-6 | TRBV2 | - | CATSAVLSSPLHF | TGTGCCACCTCGGCCGTGCTGTCTTCACCCCTCCACTTT
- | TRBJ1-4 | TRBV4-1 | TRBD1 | CTSSQVLGQGEVEGKLFF | TGCACCAGCAGCCAAGTTCTTGGGCAGGGGGAAGTAGAAGGAAAACTGTTTTTT
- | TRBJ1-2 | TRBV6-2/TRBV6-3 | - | CASSLQTGRSYGYTF | TGTGCCAGCAGTTTACAGACAGGAAGAAGCTATGGCTACACCTTC
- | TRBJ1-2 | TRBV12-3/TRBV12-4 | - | CASSVVRNYGYTF | TGTGCCAGCAGTGTAGTCAGGAATTATGGCTACACCTTC
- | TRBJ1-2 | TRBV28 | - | CASSFERIGYGYTF | TGTGCCAGCAGTTTCGAACGTATCGGCTATGGCTACACCTTC
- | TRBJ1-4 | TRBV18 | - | CASSPSLGLTNEKLFF | TGTGCCAGCTCACCAAGCTTGGGCCTAACTAATGAAAAACTGTTTTTT
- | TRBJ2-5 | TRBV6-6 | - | CASSYAPGSEETQYF | TGTGCCAGCAGTTACGCCCCAGGTAGCGAAGAGACCCAGTACTTC
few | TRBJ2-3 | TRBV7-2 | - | CASSPSGTTSTDTQYF | TGTGCCAGCAGCCCCTCCGGGACCACTAGCACAGATACGCAGTATTTT
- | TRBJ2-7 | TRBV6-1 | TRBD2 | CATGLAGGDSYNEQYF | TGTGCCACAGGACTAGCGGGAGGTGATTCCTACAATGAGCAGTACTTC
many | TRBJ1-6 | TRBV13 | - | CASSLVQGWNSPLHF | TGTGCCAGCAGCTTAGTTCAGGGGTGGAATTCACCCCTCCACTTT
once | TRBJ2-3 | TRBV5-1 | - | CASRYLGSRTDTQYF | TGCGCCAGCAGATACCTCGGGAGTCGCACAGATACGCAGTATTTT
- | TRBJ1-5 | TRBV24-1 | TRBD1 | CATSDGRTGVGNQPQHF | TGTGCCACCAGTGATGGACGAACAGGGGTTGGGAATCAGCCCCAGCATTTT
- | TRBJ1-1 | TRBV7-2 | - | CASSLGREYTEAFF | TGTGCCAGCAGCTTGGGCAGGGAATACACTGAAGCTTTCTTT
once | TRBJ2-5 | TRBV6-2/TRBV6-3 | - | CASSYSMGDSRERETQYF | TGTGCCAGCAGTTACTCGATGGGGGACTCCCGCGAAAGAGAGACCCAGTACTTC
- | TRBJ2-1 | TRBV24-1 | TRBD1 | CATSPGGSSYNEQFF | TGTGCCACGTCCCCAGGGGGTAGCTCCTACAATGAGCAGTTCTTC
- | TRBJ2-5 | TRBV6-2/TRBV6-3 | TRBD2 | CASRPSGSGETQYF | TGTGCCAGCAGGCCTAGCGGGAGTGGAGAGACCCAGTACTTC
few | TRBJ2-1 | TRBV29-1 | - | CSVVKFLSYNEQFF | TGCAGCGTTGTTAAGTTTTTATCCTACAATGAGCAGTTCTTC
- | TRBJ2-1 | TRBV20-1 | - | CSVRYNSPGLASYNEQFF | TGCAGTGTCAGATACAACTCCCCGGGACTCGCCTCCTACAATGAGCAGTTCTTC
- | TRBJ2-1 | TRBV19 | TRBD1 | CASRTGFGYNEQFF | TGTGCCAGTAGGACAGGGTTTGGATACAATGAGCAGTTCTTC
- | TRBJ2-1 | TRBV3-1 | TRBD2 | CASSQDLASGRGRFF | TGTGCCAGCAGCCAAGATTTGGCTAGCGGGAGGGGTCGGTTCTTC
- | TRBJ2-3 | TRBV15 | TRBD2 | CATSRSPSGDTQYF | TGTGCCACCAGCAGGTCCCCTAGCGGAGATACGCAGTATTTT
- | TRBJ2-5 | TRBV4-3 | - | CASSQDVGMGEAQYF | TGCGCCAGCAGCCAAGATGTGGGGATGGGAGAGGCCCAGTACTTC
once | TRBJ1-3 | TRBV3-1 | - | CASSLGPVSGTTIYF | TGTGCCAGCAGCCTGGGGCCCGTCTCTGGAACCACCATATATTTT
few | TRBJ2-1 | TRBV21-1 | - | CASSEERDNNEQFF | TGTGCCAGCAGCGAGGAGCGGGATAACAATGAGCAGTTCTTC
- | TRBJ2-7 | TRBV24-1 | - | CATSDADIRSSNEQYF | TGTGCCACCAGTGACGCAGACATTCGCTCCTCCAATGAGCAGTACTTC
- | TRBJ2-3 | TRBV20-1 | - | CSARVRSGTDTQYF | TGCAGTGCCCGGGTCCGCAGCGGCACAGATACGCAGTATTTT
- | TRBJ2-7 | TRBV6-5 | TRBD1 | CASSPEGGTGSYEQYF | TGTGCCAGCAGTCCGGAGGGGGGGACAGGGTCCTACGAGCAGTACTTC
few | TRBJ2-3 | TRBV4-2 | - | CASSQHGTSPTDTQYF | TGTGCCAGCAGCCAGCATGGGACTTCTCCCACAGATACGCAGTATTTT
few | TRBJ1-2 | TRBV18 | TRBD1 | CASSSGTGGVGYTF | TGTGCCAGCTCATCCGGGACAGGGGGCGTTGGCTACACCTTC
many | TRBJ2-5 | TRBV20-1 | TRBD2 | CSARAIAGALETQYF | TGCAGTGCTAGAGCAATAGCGGGAGCGCTAGAGACCCAGTACTTC
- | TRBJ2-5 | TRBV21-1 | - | CASSSLQTQYF | TGTGCCAGCAGCAGTTTGCAGACCCAGTACTTC
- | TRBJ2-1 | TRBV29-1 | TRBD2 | CSVAGLAGVSYEQFF | TGCAGCGTTGCTGGACTAGCGGGGGTGTCCTACGAGCAGTTCTTC
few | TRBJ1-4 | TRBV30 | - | CAWRQPISPEKLFF | TGTGCCTGGAGACAGCCTATCTCGCCTGAAAAACTGTTTTTT
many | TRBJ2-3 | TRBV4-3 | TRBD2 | CASSVGLGDYTDTQYF | TGCGCCAGCAGCGTAGGTCTTGGGGACTACACAGATACGCAGTATTTT
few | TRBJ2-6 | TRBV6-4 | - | CASSNRSSGANVLTF | TGTGCCAGCAGTAACCGAAGCTCTGGGGCCAACGTCCTGACTTTC
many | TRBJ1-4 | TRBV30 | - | CAWSVRGGNEKLFF | TGTGCCTGGAGTGTAAGGGGTGGTAATGAAAAACTGTTTTTT
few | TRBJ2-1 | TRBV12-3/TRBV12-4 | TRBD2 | CASSSPGLTPMYNEQFF | TGTGCCAGCAGTTCGCCGGGACTAACCCCTATGTACAATGAGCAGTTCTTC
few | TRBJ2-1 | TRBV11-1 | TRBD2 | CASSLFASGSNEQFF | TGTGCCAGCAGCTTATTCGCTAGCGGGAGCAATGAGCAGTTCTTC
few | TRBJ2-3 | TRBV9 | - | CASSARTSLDTQYF | TGTGCCAGCAGCGCCAGAACTAGCTTAGATACGCAGTATTTT
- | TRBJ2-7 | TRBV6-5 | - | CASSYAGQLAYEQYF | TGTGCCAGCAGTTACGCGGGACAGCTCGCCTACGAGCAGTACTTC
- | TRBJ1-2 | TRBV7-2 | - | CASSHGGGNYGYTF | TGTGCCAGCAGCCATGGAGGGGGTAACTATGGCTACACCTTC
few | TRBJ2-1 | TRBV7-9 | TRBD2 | CASSLVLAGSGEQFF | TGTGCCAGCAGCTTAGTCCTAGCGGGGAGTGGTGAGCAGTTCTTC
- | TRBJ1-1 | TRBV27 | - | CASSLHPRITEAFF | TGTGCCAGCAGTTTACATCCCCGGATTACTGAAGCTTTCTTT
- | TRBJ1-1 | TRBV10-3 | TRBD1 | CAISEAGTVNTEAFF | TGTGCCATCAGTGAGGCCGGGACAGTGAACACTGAAGCTTTCTTT
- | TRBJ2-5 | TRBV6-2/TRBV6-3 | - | CAGQTQPNNEQYF | TGTGCCGGGCAGACACAGCCGAACAATGAGCAGTACTTC
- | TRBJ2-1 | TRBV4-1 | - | CASSQDKGRDNEQFF | TGCGCCAGCAGCCAAGATAAGGGACGGGACAATGAGCAGTTCTTC
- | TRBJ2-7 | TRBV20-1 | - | CSARVGRFGFEQYF | TGCAGTGCTAGAGTGGGGAGATTCGGTTTCGAGCAGTACTTC
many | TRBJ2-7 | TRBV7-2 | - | CASSPQTGDTLSYEQYF | TGTGCCAGCAGCCCCCAGACAGGTGATACTCTCTCCTACGAGCAGTACTTC
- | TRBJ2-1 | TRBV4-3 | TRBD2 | CASSTGGRENNEQFF | TGCGCCAGCAGCACAGGCGGGAGGGAGAACAATGAGCAGTTCTTC